This T cell receptor beta chain was documented in a study of T cell responses to AZD1222 COVID-19 vaccine. Sequenced by immunoSEQ multiplex PCR; TCRdb stores in-frame clones only, minus some. The sample holds roughly 140,000 clones, around nine tenths seen once. The trim removed 3 bases at V and 1 base at J, leaving 15 bases unmatched. The CDR3 consists of 19 residues. Per the germline V gene, CDR1 is LNHNV and CDR2 is YYDKDF (reference sequence). Study conclusions and caveats: After the peak T cell response, and only then, were repertoires sampled. Mapped onto spike, vaccine-associated CD4 TCRs spanned it and were dominant at 160-218 and 743-854. In a largely white British group with more females than males, clonal diversity was possibly underestimated.

Concerning this clone: The antigen is not known.

The TCR originated in an adult in good health. The V gene is TRBV15, the J gene TRBJ1-3, with 7 bases lining up with TRBD1. The input for sequencing was peripheral blood, taken on day 0 of AZD1222 vaccination. The CDR3 loop reads CATSSTKQGRTVSGNTIYF. The DNA for the CDR3 is TGTGCCACCAGCAGTACTAAACAGGGGAGGACAGTGTCTGGAAACACCATATATTTT. The full variable domain, with the rest looked up from reference TRBV15 and TRBJ1-3, is DAMVIQNPRYQVTQFGKPVTLSCSQTLNHNVMYWYQQKSSQAPKLLFHYYDKDFNNEADTPDNFQSRRPNTSFCFLDIRSPGLGDTAMYLCATSSTKQGRTVSGNTIYFGEGSWLTVV.